This T cell receptor (beta chain) was found in a study of cytomegalovirus exposure and HLA in healthy donors. Study-wide background: Across a few hundred genotyped donors, 81% landed in the Caucasian-associated ancestry cluster.

V lost 5 bases, J lost 7 bases, and 5 bases stayed unmatched. Per germline, CDR1 SNHLY and CDR2 FYNNEI. The CDR3 sequence is 14 residues long. Findings of the study overall: It was likely that a cluster of highly shared sequence variants was a sequencing artifact.

A note on this clone: The target antigen is unknown.

The primer mix had 60 Vbeta and 13 Jbeta primers. Profiled with immunoSEQ multiplex PCR; TCRdb holds only in-frame clones, not every one. This table has 100,000 to 150,000 clones, around 75% appearing once. Specimen: PBMCs. The TCR comes from a woman between 50 and 59 years old in good health and CMV-seropositive. V gene TRBV2 combines with J gene TRBJ1-5; 10 nucleotides match TRBD1. Here the CDR3 reads CASSTTGGVQPQHF. Written as DNA, the CDR3 is TGTGCCAGCAGTACGACAGGGGGCGTACAGCCCCAGCATTTT. Combining the CDR3 with reference TRBV2 and TRBJ1-5 gives the whole variable domain EPEVTQTPSHQVTQMGQEVILRCVPISNHLYFYWYRQILGQKVEFLVSFYNNEISEKSEIFDDQFSVERPDGSNFTLKIRSTKLEDSAMYFCASSTTGGVQPQHFGDGTRLSIL.